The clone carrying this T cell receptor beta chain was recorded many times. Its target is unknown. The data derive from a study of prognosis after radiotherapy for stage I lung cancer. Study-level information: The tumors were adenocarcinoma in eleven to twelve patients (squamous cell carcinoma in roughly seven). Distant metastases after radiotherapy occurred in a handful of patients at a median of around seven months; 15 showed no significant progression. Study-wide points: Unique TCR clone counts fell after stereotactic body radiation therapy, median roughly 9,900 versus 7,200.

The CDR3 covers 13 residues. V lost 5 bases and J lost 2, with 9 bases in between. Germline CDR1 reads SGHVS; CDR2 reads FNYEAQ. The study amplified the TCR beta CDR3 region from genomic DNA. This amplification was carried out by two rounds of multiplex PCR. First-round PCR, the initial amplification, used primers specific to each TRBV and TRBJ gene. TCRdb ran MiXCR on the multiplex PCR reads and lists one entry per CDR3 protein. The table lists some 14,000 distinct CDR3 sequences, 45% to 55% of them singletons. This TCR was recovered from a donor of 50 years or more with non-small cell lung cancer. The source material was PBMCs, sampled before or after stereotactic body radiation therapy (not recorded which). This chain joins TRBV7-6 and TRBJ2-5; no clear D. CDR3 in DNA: TGTGCCAGCAGCCCAGTCCCACAAGAGACCCAGTACTTC. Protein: CASSPVPQETQYF.